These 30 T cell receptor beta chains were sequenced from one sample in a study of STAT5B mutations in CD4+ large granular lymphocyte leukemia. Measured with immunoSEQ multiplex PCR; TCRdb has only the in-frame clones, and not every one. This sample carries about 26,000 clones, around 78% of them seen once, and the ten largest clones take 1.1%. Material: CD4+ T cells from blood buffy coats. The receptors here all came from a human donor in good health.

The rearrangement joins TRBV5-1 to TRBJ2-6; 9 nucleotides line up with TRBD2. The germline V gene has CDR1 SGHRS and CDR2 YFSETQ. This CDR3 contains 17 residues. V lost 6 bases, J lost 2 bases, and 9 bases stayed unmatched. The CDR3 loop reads CASIAGSGSPGANVLTF. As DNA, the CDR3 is TGCGCCAGCATTGCCGGTAGCGGGAGTCCTGGGGCCAACGTCCTGACTTTC. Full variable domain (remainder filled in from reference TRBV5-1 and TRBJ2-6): KAGVTQTPRYLIKTRGQQVTLSCSPISGHRSVSWYQQTPGQGLQFLFEYFSETQRNKGNFPGRFSGRQFSNSRSEMNVSTLELGDSALYLCASIAGSGSPGANVLTFGAGSRLTVL.

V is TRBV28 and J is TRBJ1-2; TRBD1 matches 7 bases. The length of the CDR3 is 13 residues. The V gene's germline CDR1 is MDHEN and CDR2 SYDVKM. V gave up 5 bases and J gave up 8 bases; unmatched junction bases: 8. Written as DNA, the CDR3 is TGTGCCAGCAGTGCCCCGACAGGGAAAGGCTACACCTTC. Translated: CASSAPTGKGYTF.

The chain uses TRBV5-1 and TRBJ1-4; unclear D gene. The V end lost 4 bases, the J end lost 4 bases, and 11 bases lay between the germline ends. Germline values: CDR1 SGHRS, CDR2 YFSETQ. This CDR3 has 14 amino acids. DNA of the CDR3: TGCGCCAGCAGCCAACGAGGATTTAATGAAAAACTGTTTTTT. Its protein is CASSQRGFNEKLFF.

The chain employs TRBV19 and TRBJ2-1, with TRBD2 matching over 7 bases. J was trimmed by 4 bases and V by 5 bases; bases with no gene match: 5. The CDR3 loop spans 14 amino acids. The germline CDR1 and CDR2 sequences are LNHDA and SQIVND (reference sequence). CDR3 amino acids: CASSLWEGYNEQFF. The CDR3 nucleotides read TGTGCCAGTAGTTTGTGGGAGGGTTACAATGAGCAGTTCTTC.

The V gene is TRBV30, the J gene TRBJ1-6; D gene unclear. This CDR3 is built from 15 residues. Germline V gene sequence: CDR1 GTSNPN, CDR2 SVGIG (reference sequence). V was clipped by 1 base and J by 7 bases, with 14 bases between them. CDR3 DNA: TGTGCCTGGAGTGACAGAAGCAGAGAGAATTCACCCCTCCACTTT. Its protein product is CAWSDRSRENSPLHF.

The CDR3 bases are TGTGCCAGCAGCCCCCACGGGCGGGTAGCGAACTACAATGAGCAGTTCTTC. Translated: CASSPHGRVANYNEQFF. The genes are TRBV7-2 and TRBJ2-1, with D possibly being TRBD2 (5 bases). The CDR3 covers 17 residues. The V gene's germline CDR1 is SGHTA and CDR2 FQGNSA. Trimming cost V 5 bases and J 3 bases, with 20 bases left between them. Variable domain in full (rest from reference TRBV7-2 and TRBJ2-1): GAGVSQSPSNKVTEKGKDVELRCDPISGHTALYWYRQSLGQGLEFLIYFQGNSAPDKSGLPSDRFSAERTGGSVSTLTIQRTQQEDSAVYLCASSPHGRVANYNEQFFGPGTRLTVL.

DNA of the CDR3: TGCGCCAGCAGCTTCAACCAGGGGCCTTCCTACGAGCAGTACTTC. This codes for CASSFNQGPSYEQYF. The chain uses TRBV5-1 and TRBJ2-7; possible D gene TRBD1, 6 bases. In germline, CDR1 is SGHRS, CDR2 YFSETQ. V was trimmed by 2 bases and J by 1 base, leaving 13 bases between them. The CDR3 runs to 15 residues.

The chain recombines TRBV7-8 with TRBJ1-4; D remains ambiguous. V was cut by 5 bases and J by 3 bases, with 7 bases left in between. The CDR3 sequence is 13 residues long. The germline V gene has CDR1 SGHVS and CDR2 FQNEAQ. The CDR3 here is CASSQQANEKLFF. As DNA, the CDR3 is TGTGCCAGCAGCCAGCAGGCTAATGAAAAACTGTTTTTT.

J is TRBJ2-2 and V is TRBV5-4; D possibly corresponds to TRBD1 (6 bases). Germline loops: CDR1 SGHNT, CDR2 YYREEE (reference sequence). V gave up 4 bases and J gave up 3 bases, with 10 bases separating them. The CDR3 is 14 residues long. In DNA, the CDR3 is TGTGCCAGCAGCACCGGACAGTACACCGGGGAGCTGTTTTTT. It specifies CASSTGQYTGELFF.

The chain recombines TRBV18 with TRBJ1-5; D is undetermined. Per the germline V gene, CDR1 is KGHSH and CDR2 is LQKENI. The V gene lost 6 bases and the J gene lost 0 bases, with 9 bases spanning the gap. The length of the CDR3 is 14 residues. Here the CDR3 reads CASSLQDSNQPQHF. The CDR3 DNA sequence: TGTGCCAGCTCGCTCCAGGATAGCAATCAGCCCCAGCATTTT.

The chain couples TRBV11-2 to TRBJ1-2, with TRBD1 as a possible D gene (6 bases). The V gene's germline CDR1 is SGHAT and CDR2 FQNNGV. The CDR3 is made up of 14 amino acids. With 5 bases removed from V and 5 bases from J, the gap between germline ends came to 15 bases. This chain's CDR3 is CASSTDRGRYGYTF. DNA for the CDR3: TGTGCCAGCAGCACGGACAGAGGGAGGTATGGCTACACCTTC.

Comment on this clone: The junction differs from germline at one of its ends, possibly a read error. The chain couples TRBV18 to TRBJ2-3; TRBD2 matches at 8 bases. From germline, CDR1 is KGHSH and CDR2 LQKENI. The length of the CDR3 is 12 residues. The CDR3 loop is CASSLPGLEQFF. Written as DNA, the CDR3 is TGTGCCAGCTCACTACCGGGACTAGAGCAGTTTTTT.

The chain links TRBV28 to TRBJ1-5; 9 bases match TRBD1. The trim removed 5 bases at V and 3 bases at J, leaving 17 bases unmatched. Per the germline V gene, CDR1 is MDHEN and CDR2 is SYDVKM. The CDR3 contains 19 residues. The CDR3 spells CASSPYPAAGTGINQPQHF. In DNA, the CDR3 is TGTGCCAGCAGTCCCTACCCCGCGGCTGGGACAGGGATCAATCAGCCCCAGCATTTT.

The CDR3 spells CASSLGGGQGGNEQFF. Here the CDR3 DNA reads TGTGCCAGCAGCTTAGGTGGAGGACAGGGGGGCAATGAGCAGTTCTTC. The chain is built from TRBV11-3 and TRBJ2-1; 10 nucleotides match TRBD1. The length of the CDR3 is 16 residues. V was pared by 1 base and J by 6 bases, with 6 bases of the junction left unmatched. The germline gives CDR1 SGHNT, CDR2 YENEEA.

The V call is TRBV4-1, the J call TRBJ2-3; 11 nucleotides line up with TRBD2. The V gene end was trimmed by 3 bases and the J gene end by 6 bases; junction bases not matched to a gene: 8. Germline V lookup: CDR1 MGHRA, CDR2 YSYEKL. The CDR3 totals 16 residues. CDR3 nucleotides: TGCGCCAGCAGCCACACACTAGCGGGAGTTTCGGATACGCAGTATTTT. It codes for CASSHTLAGVSDTQYF.

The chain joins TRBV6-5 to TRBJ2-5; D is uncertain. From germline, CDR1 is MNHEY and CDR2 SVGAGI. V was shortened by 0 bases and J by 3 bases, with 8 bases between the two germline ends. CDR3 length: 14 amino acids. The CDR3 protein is CASSYSTREETQYF. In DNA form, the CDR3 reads TGTGCCAGCAGTTACTCGACCCGAGAAGAGACCCAGTACTTC.

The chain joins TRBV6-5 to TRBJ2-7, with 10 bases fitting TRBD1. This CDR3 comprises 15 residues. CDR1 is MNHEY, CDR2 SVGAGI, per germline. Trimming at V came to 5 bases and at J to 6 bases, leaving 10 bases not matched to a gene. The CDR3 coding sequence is TGTGCCAGCAGTCCTCCAACCGGGACAGGGGTCGAGCAGTACTTC. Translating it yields CASSPPTGTGVEQYF.

The CDR3 bases are TGCGCCAGCAGGCCAGGACAGGGCGACGAGCAGTACTTC. This codes for CASRPGQGDEQYF. This sequence joins TRBV5-1 and TRBJ2-7; 8 bases are a match to TRBD1. With V trimmed by 5 bases and J by 5 bases, 6 bases remained unmatched. The length of the CDR3 is 13 residues. CDR1 SGHRS and CDR2 YFSETQ come from the germline V gene.

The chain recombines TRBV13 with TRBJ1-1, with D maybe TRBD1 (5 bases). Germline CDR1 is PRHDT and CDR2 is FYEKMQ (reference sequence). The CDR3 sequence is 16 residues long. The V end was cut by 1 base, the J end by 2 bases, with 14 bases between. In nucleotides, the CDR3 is TGTGCCAGCAGCTTAGCGACCGGGGCAGGCAACACTGAAGCTTTCTTT. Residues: CASSLATGAGNTEAFF.

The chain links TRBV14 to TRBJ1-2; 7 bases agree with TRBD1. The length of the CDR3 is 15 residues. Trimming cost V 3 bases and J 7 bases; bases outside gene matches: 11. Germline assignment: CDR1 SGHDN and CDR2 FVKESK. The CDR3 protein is CASSQGMEGAGGYTF. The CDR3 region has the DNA TGTGCCAGCAGCCAGGGGATGGAGGGGGCAGGTGGCTACACCTTC.

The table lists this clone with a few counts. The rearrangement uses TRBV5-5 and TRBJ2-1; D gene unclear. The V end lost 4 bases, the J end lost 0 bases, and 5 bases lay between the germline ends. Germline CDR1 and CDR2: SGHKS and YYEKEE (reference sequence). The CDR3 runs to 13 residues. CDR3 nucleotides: TGTGCCAGCAGCCCAAACTCCTACAATGAGCAGTTCTTC. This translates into CASSPNSYNEQFF.

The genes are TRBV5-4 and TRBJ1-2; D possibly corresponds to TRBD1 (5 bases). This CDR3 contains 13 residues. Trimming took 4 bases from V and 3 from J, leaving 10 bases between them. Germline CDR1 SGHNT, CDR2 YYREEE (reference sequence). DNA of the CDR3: TGTGCCAGCAGCGCCGACAGCTACTATGGCTACACCTTC. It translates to CASSADSYYGYTF.

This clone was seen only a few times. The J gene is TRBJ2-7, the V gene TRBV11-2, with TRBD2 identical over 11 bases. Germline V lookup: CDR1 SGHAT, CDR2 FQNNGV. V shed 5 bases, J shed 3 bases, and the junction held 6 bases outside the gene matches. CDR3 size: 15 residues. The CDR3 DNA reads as TGTGCCAGCAGCCCCGGACTAGCGGGCCGCTACGAGCAGTACTTC. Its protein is CASSPGLAGRYEQYF.

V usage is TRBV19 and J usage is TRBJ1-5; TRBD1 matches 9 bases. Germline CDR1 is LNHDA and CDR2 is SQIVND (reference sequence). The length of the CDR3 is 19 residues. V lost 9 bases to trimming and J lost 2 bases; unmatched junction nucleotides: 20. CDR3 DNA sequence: TGTGCCAGCAGCTACCGGGACAGGGAGACAGCGATGCGCAATCAGCCCCAGCATTTT. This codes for CASSYRDRETAMRNQPQHF.

CDR3 coding DNA: TGTGCCAGCAGCTCGGGACTAGGAGTAGGGGAGACCCAGTACTTC. Translation: CASSSGLGVGETQYF. This chain connects TRBV7-9 to TRBJ2-5; 8 nucleotides align to TRBD2. The CDR3 extends over 15 amino acids. CDR1 is SEHNR, CDR2 FQNEAQ, per germline (reference sequence). V was clipped by 4 bases and J by 5 bases; unmatched bases: 9.

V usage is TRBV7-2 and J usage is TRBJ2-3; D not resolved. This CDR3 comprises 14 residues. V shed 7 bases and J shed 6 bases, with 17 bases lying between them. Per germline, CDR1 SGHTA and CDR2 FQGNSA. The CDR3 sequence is CASTKPGRMDTQYF. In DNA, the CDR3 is TGTGCCAGCACCAAGCCCGGTAGGATGGATACGCAGTATTTT.

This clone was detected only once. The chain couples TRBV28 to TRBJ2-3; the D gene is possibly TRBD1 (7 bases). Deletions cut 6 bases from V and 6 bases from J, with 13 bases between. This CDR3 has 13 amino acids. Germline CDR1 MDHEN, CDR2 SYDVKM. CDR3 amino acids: CASRPGGPDTQYF. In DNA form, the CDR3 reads TGTGCCAGCAGACCAGGGGGGCCCGATACGCAGTATTTT.

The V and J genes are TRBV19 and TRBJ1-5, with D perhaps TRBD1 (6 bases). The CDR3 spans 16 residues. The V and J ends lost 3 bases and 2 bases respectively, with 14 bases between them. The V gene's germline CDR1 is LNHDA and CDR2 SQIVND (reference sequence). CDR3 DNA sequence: TGTGCCAGTAGTATTTGGGGGGCGGTGGGCAATCAGCCCCAGCATTTT. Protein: CASSIWGAVGNQPQHF. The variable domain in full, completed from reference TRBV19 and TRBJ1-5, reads DGGITQSPKYLFRKEGQNVTLSCEQNLNHDAMYWYRQDPGQGLRLIYYSQIVNDFQKGDIAEGYSVSREKKESFPLTVTSAQKNPTAFYLCASSIWGAVGNQPQHFGDGTRLSIL.

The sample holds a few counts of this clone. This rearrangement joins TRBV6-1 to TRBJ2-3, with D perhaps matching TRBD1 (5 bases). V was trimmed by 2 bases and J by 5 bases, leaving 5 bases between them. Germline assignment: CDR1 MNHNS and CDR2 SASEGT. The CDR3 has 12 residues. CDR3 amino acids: CASSEQGDTQYF. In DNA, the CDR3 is TGTGCCAGCAGTGAACAGGGAGATACGCAGTATTTT.

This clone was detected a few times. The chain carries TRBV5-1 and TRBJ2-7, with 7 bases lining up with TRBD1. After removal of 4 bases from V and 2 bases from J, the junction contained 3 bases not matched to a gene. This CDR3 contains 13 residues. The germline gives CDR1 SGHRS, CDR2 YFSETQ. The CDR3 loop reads CASSNDRAYEQYF. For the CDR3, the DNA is TGCGCCAGCAGCAACGACAGGGCCTACGAGCAGTACTTC.